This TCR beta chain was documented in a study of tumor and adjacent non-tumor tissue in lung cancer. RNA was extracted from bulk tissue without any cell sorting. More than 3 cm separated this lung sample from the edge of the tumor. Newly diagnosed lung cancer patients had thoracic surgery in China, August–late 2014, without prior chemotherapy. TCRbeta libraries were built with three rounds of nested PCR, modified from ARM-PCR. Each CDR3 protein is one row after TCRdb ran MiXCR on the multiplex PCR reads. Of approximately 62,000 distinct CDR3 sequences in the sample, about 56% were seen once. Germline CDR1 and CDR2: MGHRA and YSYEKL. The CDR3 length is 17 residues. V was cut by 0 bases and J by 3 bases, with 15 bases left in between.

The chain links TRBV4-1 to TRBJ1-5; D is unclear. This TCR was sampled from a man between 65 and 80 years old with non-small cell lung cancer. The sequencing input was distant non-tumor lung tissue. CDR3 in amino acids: CASSQDPACAPNQPQHF. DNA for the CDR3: TGCGCCAGCAGCCAAGATCCCGCATGTGCTCCCAATCAGCCCCAGCATTTT.